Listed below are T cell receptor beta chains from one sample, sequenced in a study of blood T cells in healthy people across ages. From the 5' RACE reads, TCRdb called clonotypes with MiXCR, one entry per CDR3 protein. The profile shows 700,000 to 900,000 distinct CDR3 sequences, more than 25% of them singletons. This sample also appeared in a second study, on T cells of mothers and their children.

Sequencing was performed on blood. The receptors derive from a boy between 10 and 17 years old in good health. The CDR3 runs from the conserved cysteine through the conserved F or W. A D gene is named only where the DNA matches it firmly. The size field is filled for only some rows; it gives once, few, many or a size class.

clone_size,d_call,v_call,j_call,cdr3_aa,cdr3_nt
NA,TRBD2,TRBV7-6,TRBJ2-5,CASSHRGLAGQETQYF,TGTGCCAGCAGCCACCGCGGACTAGCGGGGCAAGAGACCCAGTACTTC
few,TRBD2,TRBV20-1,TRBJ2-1,CSAPPRGTSGGPSSYNEQFF,TGCAGTGCCCCCCCACGCGGGACTAGCGGGGGGCCTAGCTCCTACAATGAGCAATTCTTC
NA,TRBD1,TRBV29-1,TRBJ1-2,CSVVGDSTLTNYGYTF,TGCAGCGTTGTAGGGGACAGCACCCTAACTAACTATGGCTACACCTTC
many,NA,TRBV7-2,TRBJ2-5,CASSPGGQEETQYF,TGTGCCAGCAGCCCGGGGGGCCAGGAAGAGACCCAGTACTTC
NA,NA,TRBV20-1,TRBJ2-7,CSAGVGEGGEQYF,TGCAGTGCTGGTGTAGGGGAAGGCGGCGAGCAGTACTTC
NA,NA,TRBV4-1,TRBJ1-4,CASSQARQSFNEKLFF,TGCGCCAGCAGCCAGGCCAGACAGAGCTTTAATGAAAAACTGTTTTTT
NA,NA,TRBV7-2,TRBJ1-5,CASSRTFTEPQHF,TGTGCCAGCAGCCGCACCTTTACGGAGCCCCAGCATTTT
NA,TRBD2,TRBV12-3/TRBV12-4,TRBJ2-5,CASSPGRGGEETQYF,TGTGCCAGCAGCCCCGGGCGGGGGGGTGAAGAGACCCAGTACTTC
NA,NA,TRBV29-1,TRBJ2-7,CSVGTGVYEQYF,TGCAGCGTTGGAACGGGAGTCTACGAGCAGTACTTC
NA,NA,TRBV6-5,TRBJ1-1,CASRWGTEAFF,TGTGCCAGCCGATGGGGAACTGAAGCTTTCTTT
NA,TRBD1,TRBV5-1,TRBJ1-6,CASSLEGRGQSPLHF,TGCGCCAGCAGCTTGGAGGGCAGGGGGCAATCACCCCTCCACTTT
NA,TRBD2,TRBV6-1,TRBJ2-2,CASRAPGLAFHGELFF,TGTGCCAGCAGAGCACCGGGACTAGCGTTTCACGGGGAGCTGTTTTTT
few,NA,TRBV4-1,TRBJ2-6,CASSVRVGAGANVLTF,TGCGCCAGCAGCGTGAGGGTTGGGGCTGGGGCCAACGTCCTGACTTTC
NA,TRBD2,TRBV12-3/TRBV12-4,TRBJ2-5,CASSLGNSGGETQYF,TGTGCCAGCAGTTTGGGTAATAGCGGGGGAGAGACCCAGTACTTC
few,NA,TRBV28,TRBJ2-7,CASGWGAALYEQYF,TGTGCCAGCGGATGGGGGGCCGCCCTCTACGAGCAGTACTTC
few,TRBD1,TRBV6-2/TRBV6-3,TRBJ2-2,CASWDSNTGELFF,TGTGCCAGCTGGGACAGCAACACCGGGGAGCTGTTTTTT
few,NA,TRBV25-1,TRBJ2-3,CASSEYLDTQYF,TGTGCCAGCAGTGAATATTTGGATACGCAGTATTTT
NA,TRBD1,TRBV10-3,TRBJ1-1,CAISATGGNTEAFF,TGTGCCATCAGTGCGACAGGGGGAAACACTGAAGCTTTCTTT
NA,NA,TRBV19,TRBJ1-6,CASTVDRSSYNSPLHF,TGTGCCAGTACCGTCGACAGGAGCTCCTATAATTCACCCCTCCACTTT
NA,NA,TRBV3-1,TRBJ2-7,CASSQGIGPYEQYF,TGTGCCAGCAGCCAGGGGATAGGCCCCTACGAGCAGTACTTC
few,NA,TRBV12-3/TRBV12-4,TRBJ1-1,CASSFRGRPNTEAFF,TGTGCCAGCAGTTTTAGGGGGAGACCGAACACTGAAGCTTTCTTT
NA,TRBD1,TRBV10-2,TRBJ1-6,CASSGTFNWGQGNSPLHF,TGCGCCAGCAGCGGTACCTTTAATTGGGGACAGGGGAATTCACCCCTCCACTTT
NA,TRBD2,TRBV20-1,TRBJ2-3,CSVMTSGGTDTQYF,TGCAGTGTAATGACTAGCGGAGGCACAGATACGCAGTATTTT